The clone carrying this T cell receptor (beta chain) occurred a few times. These data come from a study of blood T cell repertoires in COVID-19. Overall study: From the United States, Italy and Spain came samples of acute and convalescent COVID-19.

As originally analysed: Amplification from reference gene primers served as the basis for estimated nucleated cell counts. The assay was immunoSEQ multiplex PCR, and TCRdb's table has in-frame clones only and misses some. V and J calls and clone size follow that table, whereas D and trimming were derived from the DNA. The sample includes about 150,000 clones, over 60% seen only once; the top ten take under 2%. V lost 3 bases, J lost 8 bases, and 8 bases lay in between. Germline V CDR1 and CDR2: GTSNPN, SVGIG (reference sequence). CDR3 size: 11 residues. This clonotype was sampled from an elderly man with acute or convalescent COVID-19. This chain joins TRBV30 and TRBJ1-3, with D perhaps matching TRBD1 (5 bases). Specimen: peripheral blood. The CDR3 nucleotides are TGTGCCTGGAGCCCGGGGGACACCATATATTTT. Protein sequence: CAWSPGDTIYF.